This T cell receptor (beta chain) was captured in a study of PD-1 blockade in classical Hodgkin lymphoma. Here immunoSEQ multiplex PCR was the method, and the copy in TCRdb shows in-frame clones only, minus some. The repertoire includes 41,000 or so clones, around 75% of them detected once, and approximately 20% sits in the top ten. Brentuximab vedotin exposure varied among the patients, all of whom had relapsed after autologous stem cell transplantation. This CDR3 comprises 12 residues. Deletions cut 2 bases from V and 1 base from J, with 6 bases between. Germline CDR1 GTSNPN, CDR2 SVGIG (reference sequence). This clone occurred once.

This specimen consisted of peripheral blood mononuclear cells (PBMCs), obtained at baseline. This chain uses TRBV30 with TRBJ2-7; no reliable D call. The source of this sequence is a human donor with classical Hodgkin lymphoma. CDR3 bases: TGTGCCTGGAGTCCCGCTTCCTACGAGCAGTACTTC. Its protein is CAWSPASYEQYF.